Included here is one T cell receptor beta chain sequence, with context. What it binds is unknown. Germline V lookup: CDR1 SGHTA, CDR2 FQGTGA. The length of the CDR3 is 15 residues. The trim removed 3 bases at V and 4 bases at J, leaving 6 bases unmatched. This specimen comes from a study of cytomegalovirus exposure and HLA in healthy donors. Study findings and constraints: It was shown in a later analysis that HLA-associated TCR beta chains were more clonally expanded than other, equally common chains. A later analysis reportedly found that, within productive TCRs, an Asian-associated ancestry cluster had fewer N-insertions than the mean observed across the roughly 700 donors.

The PCR ran on 60 Vbeta and 13 Jbeta primers. This table comes from immunoSEQ multiplex PCR, and its TCRdb copy is limited to in-frame clones, with some not included. The profile shows around 120,000 clones, approximately 70% of them singletons. This chain uses TRBV7-3 with TRBJ2-7; 10 nucleotides align to TRBD1. What was sequenced was PBMCs. This TCR came from a man aged 40-50 years in good health and CMV-seropositive. The CDR3 DNA is TGTGCCAGCAGCTTGTCCGGGACAGGGGTGTACGAGCAGTACTTC. Protein: CASSLSGTGVYEQYF.